This TCR beta chain is from a study of tumor-infiltrating lymphocytes in primary liver carcinoma. Study as a whole: Sequenced samples came back with roughly 3.65 to 8 million productive TCRbeta reads, and the counts looked alike across tissue types. Findings of the study overall: The samples were not sorted (they were bulk), so CD4+ and CD8+ repertoires were not compared. Tumors carried a top-250-clone fraction significantly exceeding that of blood (p = 0.039).

A primer in the constant region served to generate TCR beta cDNA from approximately 450 ng of total RNA. Libraries covering TCR beta were generated through three nested multiplex PCR rounds (using a slightly modified ARM-PCR). PCR rounds one and two used TRBV1-TRBV30 forward primers with a C-beta reverse primer for roughly 10 cycles each. MiXCR, applied by TCRdb to the multiplex PCR reads, yields one record per CDR3 protein. The table lists fewer than 250,000 distinct CDR3 sequences, about 61% of them singletons. There are 10 residues in the CDR3. Germline lookup yields CDR1 SGHAT and CDR2 FQNNGV. With 10 bases removed from V and 4 bases from J, the gap between germline ends came to 5 bases. Both blood RNA, taken from unsorted whole blood, and germline DNA were extracted. Before any surgery took place, approximately 4 milliliters of peripheral blood were collected. The sample holds a few counts of this clonotype. What it binds is not known.

The receptor was isolated from a woman aged 55 to 70 with primary liver carcinoma and hepatitis B virus infection. The sample consisted of peripheral blood. The chain is built from TRBV11-2 and TRBJ2-1; D remains unclear. CDR3 in DNA: TGTGCCACTTCATACAATGAGCAGTTCTTC. This codes for CATSYNEQFF.